The 20 T cell receptor beta chains in this list originate from one sample, sequenced in a study of tumor-infiltrating lymphocytes in oesophageal squamous cell carcinoma. Via MiXCR, TCRdb re-called the PCR reads, giving one row per CDR3 protein. The data show about 21,000 distinct CDR3 sequences, approximately 40% seen once. The material sequenced was esophageal tumor tissue. These receptors were collected from a male donor with esophageal squamous cell carcinoma.

This clonotype is labeled large. This chain connects TRBV7-2 to TRBJ2-6; 8 positions agree with TRBD1. Looked up from germline, CDR1 is SGHTA and CDR2 is FQGNSA. V was clipped by 3 bases and J by 0 bases; unmatched bases: 13. The CDR3 sequence is 20 residues long. The CDR3 bases are TGTGCCAGCAGCTTCCCCCGAGGGGGACAGGACCGCTCTGGGGCCAACGTCCTGACTTTC. It yields the protein CASSFPRGGQDRSGANVLTF.

This clonotype has only one observation. A much larger clone is a single base away; this may be a read error. The chain is built from TRBV5-1 and TRBJ2-1; D is possibly TRBD1 or TRBD2 (5 bases each). CDR3 length: 13 residues. The V gene's germline CDR1 is SGHRS and CDR2 YFSETQ. With 0 bases removed from V and 13 bases from J, the gap between germline ends came to 14 bases. CDR3 sequence reads: CASSLEGAGTQFF. CDR3 in DNA: TGCGCCAGCAGCTTGGAAGGGGCCGGGACCCAGTTCTTC.

The gene calls are TRBV7-2 and TRBJ2-3; D is possibly TRBD1 or TRBD2 (6 bases each). Germline V lookup: CDR1 SGHTA, CDR2 FQGNSA. Trimming took 5 bases from V and 5 from J, leaving 20 bases between them. The CDR3 runs 16 residues. The CDR3 DNA is TGTGCCAGCAGCCCCATTGGTCGGGGGCTGAGAGATACGCAGTATTTT. This encodes CASSPIGRGLRDTQYF.

This chain uses TRBV7-9 with TRBJ2-1, with D perhaps matching TRBD2 (5 bases). The J call may be mistaken, given a closer DNA end match to TRBJ2-7. The CDR3 is 13 amino acids. Germline CDR1 SEHNR, CDR2 FQNEAQ (reference sequence). The chain's CDR3 is CASSFRGTYEQYF. The CDR3 DNA sequence: TGTGCCAGCAGCTTTCGAGGGACCTACGAGCAGTACTTC.

This clonotype qualifies as medium-sized. CDR3 bases: TGTGCCAGCAGTGGACGAATAAAGTTCGAGCAGTACTTC. Translating it yields CASSGRIKFEQYF. The chain employs TRBV28 and TRBJ2-7, with unresolved D. Trimming shortened V by 5 bases and J by 6 bases, and 14 bases separated the two germline ends. The CDR3 has 13 residues. Germline V gene lookup returns CDR1 MDHEN and CDR2 SYDVKM. The variable domain in full, completed from reference TRBV28 and TRBJ2-7, reads DVKVTQSSRYLVKRTGEKVFLECVQDMDHENMFWYRQDPGLGLRLIYFSYDVKMKEKGDIPEGYSVSREKKERFSLILESASTNQTSMYLCASSGRIKFEQYFGPGTRLTVT.

The J gene is TRBJ2-7, the V gene TRBV9; TRBD2 might be the D (6 bases). The ends were cut back, 10 bases at V and 4 bases at J, with 21 bases in the middle. The V gene's germline CDR1 is SGDLS and CDR2 YYNGEE. CDR3 length equals 14 residues. The CDR3 loop reads CAPRRGGYGYEQYF. For the CDR3, the DNA is TGTGCCCCCCGGAGAGGAGGGTACGGGTACGAGCAGTACTTC.

The chain links TRBV18 to TRBJ2-7; D is unclear. The CDR3 extends over 17 amino acids. V lost 0 bases to trimming and J lost 7 bases, with 22 bases between them. Per germline, CDR1 KGHSH and CDR2 LQKENI. As DNA, the CDR3 is TGTGCCAGCTCACCACCGCTCTTGACATCTTCGACCTTGGAGCAGTACTTC. Protein sequence: CASSPPLLTSSTLEQYF. Looking up the rest from reference TRBV18 and TRBJ2-7 gives the full variable domain: NAGVMQNPRHLVRRRGQEARLRCSPMKGHSHVYWYRQLPEEGLKFMVYLQKENIIDESGMPKERFSAEFPKEGPSILRIQQVVRGDSAAYFCASSPPLLTSSTLEQYFGPGTRLTVT.

Comments on this clonotype: A much larger clone differs from this one at a single base, so this may be a read error. The chain carries TRBV2 and TRBJ2-1; D is ambiguous. CDR1 and CDR2 (germline): SNHLY, FYNNEI. Trimming shortened V by 3 bases and J by 10 bases, and 13 bases separated the two germline ends. The CDR3 totals 13 residues. Written as DNA, the CDR3 is TGTGCCAGCAGTGAGGAATTCGCGTACGAGCAGTTCTTC. Its translation: CASSEEFAYEQFF. The variable domain in full, with the rest retrieved from reference TRBV2 and TRBJ2-1, is EPEVTQTPSHQVTQMGQEVILRCVPISNHLYFYWYRQILGQKVEFLVSFYNNEISEKSEIFDDQFSVERPDGSNFTLKIRSTKLEDSAMYFCASSEEFAYEQFFGPGTRLTVL.

This chain uses TRBV6-2 or TRBV6-3 with TRBJ2-7; TRBD1 matches 7 bases. The DNA end is a closer match to TRBJ2-1, so the J assignment may be wrong. The CDR3 spans 16 residues. CDR1 is MNHEY and CDR2 is SVGEGT in the germline V gene. CDR3 residues: CASSQRTTGNYNEQFF. The CDR3 bases are TGTGCCAGCAGTCAACGGACGACAGGGAACTACAATGAGCAGTTCTTC.

A remark on this clonotype: Lacking the conserved final phenylalanine or tryptophan, this CDR3 likely reflects a read error. The DNA is left out, because the CDR3 cannot be placed on it with certainty; the CDR3 is given as TCRdb lists it. The chain combines TRBV7-9 with TRBJ2-7; the table's D gene call, TRBD2, was not cross checked with the DNA. The germline V gene encodes CDR1 SEHNR and CDR2 FQNEAQ (reference sequence). Ends included, the CDR3 has 18 residues. This chain's CDR3 is CASSLAVSSGAYEQYFGN.

This clonotype is labeled as medium-sized. J is TRBJ2-1 and V is TRBV12-3 or TRBV12-4; TRBD1 is a possible D gene (5 bases). The CDR3 sequence is 13 residues long. V was cut by 3 bases and J by 4 bases, with 7 bases left in between. The DNA of the CDR3 is TGTGCCAGCAGTTTGGGGCCATACAATGAGCAGTTCTTC. Translation gives CASSLGPYNEQFF.

This clonotype was seen many times. The gene calls are TRBV12-3 or TRBV12-4 and TRBJ1-1; no reliable D call. V was shortened by 0 bases and J by 3 bases, with 5 bases between the two germline ends. CDR3 length: 13 residues. The CDR3 reads CASSLAGYTEAFF. The CDR3 DNA reads as TGTGCCAGCAGTTTAGCGGGCTACACTGAAGCTTTCTTT.

On this clonotype: A much larger clone is a single base away; this may be a read error. This rearrangement joins TRBV7-2 to TRBJ2-4; TRBD1 agrees at 8 bases. The closer fit of TRBJ1-2 to the DNA end suggests the J call may be wrong. The germline V gene encodes CDR1 SGHTA and CDR2 FQGNSA. The CDR3 has 14 amino acids. CDR3 residues: CASSSRTGQDVYTF. DNA for the CDR3: TGTGCCAGCAGCTCCCGGACAGGGCAGGATGTCTACACCTTC.

On this clonotype itself: A much more abundant neighbour one base away suggests this may be a read error. The chain combines TRBV27 with TRBJ2-5; D possibly corresponds to TRBD1 (6 bases). The J call may not be correct, given that the DNA end is closer to TRBJ2-1. In germline, CDR1 is MNHEY, CDR2 SMNVEV (reference sequence). CDR3 size: 16 residues. The DNA for the CDR3 is TGTGCCAGCAGTTTATACGGCAGGGGCCCTTCCTACGAGCAGTTCTTC. The encoded protein is CASSLYGRGPSYEQFF.

The CDR3 coding sequence is TGTGCCAGCAGCTTACGACATTCTAACTATGGCTACACCTTC. This sequence encodes CASSLRHSNYGYTF. V gene TRBV11-2 combines with J gene TRBJ2-5; D is unresolved. Near its end, the DNA agrees better with TRBJ1-2, so the J call may be wrong. The germline CDR1 and CDR2 sequences are SGHAT and FQNNGV. The CDR3 is 14 residues long.

This clonotype was seen many times. This may stem from a read error, because a much larger clone lies one nucleotide away. The rearrangement uses TRBV28 and TRBJ2-5; no reliable D call. Deletions cut 2 bases from V and 11 bases from J, with 9 bases between. CDR3 length equals 11 residues. Germline values: CDR1 MDHEN, CDR2 SYDVKM. The CDR3 here is CASSLGSEQYF. As DNA, the CDR3 is TGTGCCAGCAGTTTAGGGTCTGAGCAGTACTTC.

Many counts were recorded for this clonotype. The chain recombines TRBV5-1 with TRBJ2-7; 10 bases fit TRBD2. The CDR3 consists of 18 residues. Germline trimming cut 1 base from V and 1 base from J; bases unmatched to any gene: 11. Looked up from germline, CDR1 is SGHRS and CDR2 is YFSETQ. CDR3 DNA sequence: TGCGCCAGCAGCTTGAGTTCGCTAGCGGGAGTTTGGTCCTACGAGCAGTACTTC. Translating gives CASSLSSLAGVWSYEQYF.

This clonotype has a count of ten or more. This chain links TRBV28 with TRBJ2-2; 10 bases map to TRBD1. CDR1 MDHEN and CDR2 SYDVKM come from the germline V gene. V lost 7 bases, J lost 7 bases, and 12 bases stayed unmatched. The CDR3 spans 16 residues. The CDR3 DNA is TGTGCCAGCACCCTGGGGGACAGGGGCGCCGGCGGGGAGCTGTTTTTT. Translating gives CASTLGDRGAGGELFF.

This clonotype appeared many times. V is TRBV28 and J is TRBJ1-2; D gene unclear. Germline loops: CDR1 MDHEN, CDR2 SYDVKM. The length of the CDR3 is 11 residues. The ends were cut back, 6 bases at V and 5 bases at J, with 7 bases in the middle. CDR3 DNA: TGTGCCAGCAGCCCGGGGTATGGCTACACCTTC. Protein: CASSPGYGYTF.

Notes on this clonotype: The CDR3 does not close with the conserved phenylalanine or tryptophan, likely indicating a read error. Because the CDR3's place on the DNA is in doubt, the DNA is left out and the CDR3 is given as listed by TCRdb. This sequence joins TRBV7-2 and TRBJ2-5; TRBD2 is taken as the D call from the table, unchecked against the DNA. The CDR3 spans 16 amino acids, including both terminal residues. Germline assignment: CDR1 SGHTA and CDR2 FQGNSA. CDR3 region: CASSSSSGMDGYTFGS.